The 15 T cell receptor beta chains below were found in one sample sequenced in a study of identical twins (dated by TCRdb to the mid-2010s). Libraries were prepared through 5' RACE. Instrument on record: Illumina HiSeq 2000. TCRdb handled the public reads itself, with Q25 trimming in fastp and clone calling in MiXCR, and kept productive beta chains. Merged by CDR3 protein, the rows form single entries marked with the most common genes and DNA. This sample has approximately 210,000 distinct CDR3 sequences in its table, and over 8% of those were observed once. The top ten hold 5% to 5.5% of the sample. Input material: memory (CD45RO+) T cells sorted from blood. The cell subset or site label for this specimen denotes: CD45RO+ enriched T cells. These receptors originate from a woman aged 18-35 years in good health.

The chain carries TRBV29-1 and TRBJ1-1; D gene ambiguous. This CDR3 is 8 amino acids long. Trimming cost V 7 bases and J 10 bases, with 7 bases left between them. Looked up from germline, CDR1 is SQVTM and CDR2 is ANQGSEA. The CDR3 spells CSDTSAFF. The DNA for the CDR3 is TGCAGCGACACCTCAGCTTTCTTT.

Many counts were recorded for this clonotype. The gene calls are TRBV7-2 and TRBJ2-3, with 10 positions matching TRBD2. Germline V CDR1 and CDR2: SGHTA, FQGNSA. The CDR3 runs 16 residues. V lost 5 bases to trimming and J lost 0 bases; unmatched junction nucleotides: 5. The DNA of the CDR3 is TGTGCCAGCAGCCTACTGACTAGCGGGAGCACAGATACGCAGTATTTT. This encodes CASSLLTSGSTDTQYF.

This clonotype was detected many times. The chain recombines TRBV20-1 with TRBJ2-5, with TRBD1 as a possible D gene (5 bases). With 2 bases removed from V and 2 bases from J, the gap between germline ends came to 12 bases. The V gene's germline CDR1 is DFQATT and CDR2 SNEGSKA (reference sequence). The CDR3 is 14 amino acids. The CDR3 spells CSARPRPGQETQYF. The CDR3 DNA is TGCAGTGCTAGACCGAGGCCAGGGCAAGAGACCCAGTACTTC.

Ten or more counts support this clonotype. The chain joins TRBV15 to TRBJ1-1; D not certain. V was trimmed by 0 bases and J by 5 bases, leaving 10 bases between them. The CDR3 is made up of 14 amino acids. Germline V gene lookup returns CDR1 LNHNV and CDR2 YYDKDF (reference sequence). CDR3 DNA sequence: TGTGCCACCAGCAGAGATCAGAGAAGGACTGAAGCTTTCTTT. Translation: CATSRDQRRTEAFF.

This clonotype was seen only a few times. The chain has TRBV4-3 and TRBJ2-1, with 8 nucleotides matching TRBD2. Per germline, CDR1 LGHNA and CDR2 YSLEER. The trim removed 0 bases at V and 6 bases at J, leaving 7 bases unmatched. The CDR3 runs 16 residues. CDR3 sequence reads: CASSQDGGRTGNEQFF. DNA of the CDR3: TGCGCCAGCAGCCAAGACGGCGGGAGGACGGGCAATGAGCAGTTCTTC.

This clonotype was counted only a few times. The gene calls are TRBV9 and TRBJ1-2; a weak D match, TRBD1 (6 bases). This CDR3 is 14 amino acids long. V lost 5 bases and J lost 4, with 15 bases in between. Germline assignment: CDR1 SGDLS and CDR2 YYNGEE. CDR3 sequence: CASRGQQGSYGYTF. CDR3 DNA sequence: TGTGCCAGCAGAGGACAACAGGGAAGCTATGGCTACACCTTC.

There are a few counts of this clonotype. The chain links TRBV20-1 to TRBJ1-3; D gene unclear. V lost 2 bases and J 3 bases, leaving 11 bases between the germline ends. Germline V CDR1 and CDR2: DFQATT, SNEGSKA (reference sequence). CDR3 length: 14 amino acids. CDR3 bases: TGCAGTGCTAGACAAAACCTTATTGGAAACACCATATATTTT. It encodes CSARQNLIGNTIYF.

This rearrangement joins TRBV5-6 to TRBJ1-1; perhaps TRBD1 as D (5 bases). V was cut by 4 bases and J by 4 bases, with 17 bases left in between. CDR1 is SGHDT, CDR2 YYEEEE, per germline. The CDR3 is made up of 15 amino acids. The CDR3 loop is CASSPPTGGGTEAFF. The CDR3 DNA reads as TGTGCCAGCAGCCCACCTACAGGAGGTGGCACTGAAGCTTTCTTT.

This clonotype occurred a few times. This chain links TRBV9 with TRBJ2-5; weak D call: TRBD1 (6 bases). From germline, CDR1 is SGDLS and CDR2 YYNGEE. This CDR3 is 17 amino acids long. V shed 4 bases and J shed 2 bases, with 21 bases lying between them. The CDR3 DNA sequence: TGTGCCAGCAGCCCCTACCCCGGGACACCGGAACAAGAGACCCAGTACTTC. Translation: CASSPYPGTPEQETQYF.

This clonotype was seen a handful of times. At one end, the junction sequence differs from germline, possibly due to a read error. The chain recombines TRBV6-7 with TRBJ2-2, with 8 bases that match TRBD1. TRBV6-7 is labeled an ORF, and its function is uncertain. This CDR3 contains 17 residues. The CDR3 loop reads CASSYRTGFAKTGELFF. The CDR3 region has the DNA TGTGCCAGCAGTTATAGGACAGGGTTCGCGAAGACCGGGGAGCTGTTTTTT.

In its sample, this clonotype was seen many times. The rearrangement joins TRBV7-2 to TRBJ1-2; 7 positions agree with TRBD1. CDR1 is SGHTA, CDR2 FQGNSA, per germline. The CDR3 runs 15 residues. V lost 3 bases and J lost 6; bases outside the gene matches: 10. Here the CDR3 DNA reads TGTGCCAGCAGCTTCGGGCCCGGGACAGTAGATGGCTACACCTTC. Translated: CASSFGPGTVDGYTF.

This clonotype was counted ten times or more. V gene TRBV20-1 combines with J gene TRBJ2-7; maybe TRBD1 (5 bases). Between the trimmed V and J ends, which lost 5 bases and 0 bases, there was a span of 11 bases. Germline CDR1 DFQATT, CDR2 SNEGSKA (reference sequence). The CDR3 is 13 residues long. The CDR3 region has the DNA TGCAGTGCTCTCCGACAGAACTCCTACGAGCAGTACTTC. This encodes CSALRQNSYEQYF.

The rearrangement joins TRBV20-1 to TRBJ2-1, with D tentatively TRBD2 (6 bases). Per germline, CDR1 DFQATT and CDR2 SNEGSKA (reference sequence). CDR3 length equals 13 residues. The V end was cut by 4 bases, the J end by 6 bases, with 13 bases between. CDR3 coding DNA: TGCAGTGCTACCATGACTAGGATCAATGAGCAGTTCTTC. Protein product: CSATMTRINEQFF.

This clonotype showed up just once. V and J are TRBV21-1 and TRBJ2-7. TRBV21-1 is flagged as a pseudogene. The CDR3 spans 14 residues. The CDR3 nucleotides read TGTGCCAGCAGCAAGGGATCCGAGAACTACGAGCAGTACTTC. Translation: CASSKGSENYEQYF.

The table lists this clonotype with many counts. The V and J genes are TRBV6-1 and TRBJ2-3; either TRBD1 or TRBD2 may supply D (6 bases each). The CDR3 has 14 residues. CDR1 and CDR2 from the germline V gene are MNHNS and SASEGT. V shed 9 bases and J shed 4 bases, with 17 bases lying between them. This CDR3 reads CARTWGASADTQYF. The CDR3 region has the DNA TGTGCCAGAACATGGGGGGCATCCGCAGATACGCAGTATTTT.